This T cell receptor (beta chain) is drawn from a study of blood T cell repertoires in COVID-19. Background on the study: Collection of acute and convalescent COVID-19 samples took place in the United States, Italy and Spain. T cells, B-cell-depleted T cells, or PBMCs supplied cDNA or gDNA.

Original data processing: Nucleated cell counts were estimated from reference gene primer amplification. Sequencing used immunoSEQ multiplex PCR; TCRdb keeps in-frame clones, though not all of them. V and J calls and clone size are as listed in that table; D and trimming were resolved from the DNA. In the table there are some 280,000 clones, about 89% of which are singletons. CDR1 and CDR2 (germline): SNHLY, FYNNEI. The CDR3 runs 15 residues. V was cut by 0 bases and J by 1 base, with 9 bases left in between. The clonotype was recovered from a woman in her thirties or forties who had recovered from COVID-19. The chain uses TRBV2 and TRBJ1-2; tentative D call: TRBD1 (5 bases). The material sequenced was peripheral blood. The CDR3 region has the DNA TGTGCCAGCAGTGAAGCGCCGGACATTAACTATGGCTACACCTTC. Its translation: CASSEAPDINYGYTF. The variable domain in full, with the rest retrieved from reference TRBV2 and TRBJ1-2, is EPEVTQTPSHQVTQMGQEVILRCVPISNHLYFYWYRQILGQKVEFLVSFYNNEISEKSEIFDDQFSVERPDGSNFTLKIRSTKLEDSAMYFCASSEAPDINYGYTFGSGTRLTVV.